Sequencing of this T cell receptor (beta chain) was carried out in a study of vaccination effects on CD4 cells after COVID-19. Study-wide points: Whether induced by infection or by vaccine, clones showed marked clonal contraction late after vaccination. Healthy vaccinees had only 1 of 255 vaccine-induced clones cross-react with common cold coronaviruses.

The repertoire was sequenced with immunoSEQ multiplex PCR; TCRdb's copy has only in-frame clones and lacks some. The data show 78,000 or so clones, under 80% seen once. As to this clone: Its matching antigen is unknown.

Sequencing in the ViraFEST assay came after antigen-specific CD4+ T cells had been expanded with viral peptide pools, which were used to stimulate PBMC. Between days 9 and 10 of culture, CD4+ T cells were separated out. Absence of prior SARS-CoV-2 infection characterized the vaccine recipients, who showed negative nucleocapsid antibodies. Approximately 2.1 million PBMC were placed in each well, which was supplemented with approximately 9.9 IU/ml IL-2 and roughly 9 ug/ml peptides. Here the sequenced sample was CD4+ T cells from PBMCs cultured with SARS-CoV-2 spike peptides, taken before COVID-19 vaccination. The clonotype was recovered from a human donor who received a COVID-19 vaccine.

The CDR3 nucleotides are TGTGCCAGCTCACTAGCTACAGGGGGCTACACTGAAGCTTTCTTT. This gives the protein CASSLATGGYTEAFF. The chain carries TRBV18 and TRBJ1-1; 9 bases fit TRBD1. The CDR3 is 15 residues long. Germline V gene sequence: CDR1 KGHSH, CDR2 LQKENI. The junction had 6 bases not matched to a gene; V was cut back by 4 bases and J by 3 bases.